Below, 13 T cell receptor beta chains from the same sample are listed, as sequenced in a study of cytomegalovirus exposure and HLA in healthy donors (dated by TCRdb to about 2017). The library came from the immunoSEQ multiplex PCR assay. A mixture of 60 forward primers for TCR Vbeta segments and 13 reverse primers for TCR Jbeta segments was used in the multiplex PCR. In its TCRdb copy, this immuneACCESS table keeps in-frame sequences only and misses some clones. Where compared with another copy, unresolved V genes explain less than half of these, and the others have no known cause. Recorded for this sample are 200,000 or so clones; roughly 80% of them occurred a single time. Together, the top ten hold 15% to 18% of the sample. The source material was PBMCs. Receptors originate from a man aged 40-55 years in good health and CMV-seronegative.

The genes are TRBV6-1 and TRBJ1-1; D not resolved. CDR1 is MNHNS, CDR2 SASEGT, per germline. The CDR3 totals 14 residues. V lost 2 bases, J lost 4 bases, and 11 bases lay in between. In nucleotides, the CDR3 is TGTGCCAGCAGTGAACTGTGGAGGTCCACTGAAGCTTTCTTT. This sequence encodes CASSELWRSTEAFF.

This clone was seen just once. This chain uses TRBV6-5 with TRBJ1-2; unclear D gene. Trimming removed 2 bases from V and 2 bases from J, with 6 bases in between. Germline lookup yields CDR1 MNHEY and CDR2 SVGAGI. The CDR3 has 13 residues. The CDR3 region is CASSYAQNYGYTF. CDR3 DNA: TGTGCCAGCAGTTACGCACAAAACTATGGCTACACCTTC.

The V call is TRBV11-3, the J call TRBJ1-6; D gene unclear. Trimming stripped 0 bases from V and 0 bases from J, with 6 bases between. The CDR3 is 16 amino acids. Germline values: CDR1 SGHNT, CDR2 YENEEA. CDR3 residues: CASSLELISYNSPLHF. The CDR3 region has the DNA TGTGCCAGCAGCTTAGAACTAATCTCCTATAATTCACCCCTCCACTTT.

The chain employs TRBV27 and TRBJ2-7, with 8 bases lining up with TRBD1. The V and J ends lost 5 bases and 2 bases, in that order; junction bases with no gene match: 5. The germline V gene encodes CDR1 MNHEY and CDR2 SMNVEV (reference sequence). The CDR3 extends over 14 amino acids. The CDR3 bases are TGTGCCAGCAGTAGGGACAGGCCCCCCTACGAGCAGTACTTC. Its translation is CASSRDRPPYEQYF.

The CDR3 DNA reads as TGTGCCAGACAGGGGACTCTTGACAATGAGCAGTTCTTC. Residues: CARQGTLDNEQFF. V is TRBV7-9 and J is TRBJ2-1; tentative D call: TRBD1 (7 bases). The CDR3 covers 13 residues. V was trimmed by 9 bases and J by 5 bases, leaving 14 bases between them. Germline V gives CDR1 SEHNR, CDR2 FQNEAQ (reference sequence).

The chain is built from TRBV18 and TRBJ1-3, with TRBD1 matching 7 bases. The CDR3 is 15 amino acids. CDR1 is KGHSH, CDR2 LQKENI, per germline. The V gene end was trimmed by 6 bases and the J gene end by 4 bases; junction bases not matched to a gene: 9. CDR3 amino acids: CASSPGQLEGNTIYF. DNA for the CDR3: TGTGCCAGCTCCCCGGGACAGCTTGAAGGAAACACCATATATTTT.

Regarding this clone: The junction departs from the called germline gene at one end, perhaps through a read error. This chain connects TRBV6-1 to TRBJ2-7, with 10 bases that match TRBD1. Germline-derived CDR1 and CDR2 are MNHNS and SASEGT. The CDR3 is made up of 14 amino acids. The CDR3 region is CASSGGTGVYEQYF. CDR3 DNA sequence: TGTGCCAGTAGTGGGGGGACAGGGGTCTACGAGCAGTACTTC.

The J gene is TRBJ1-6, the V gene TRBV13; 7 bases are a match to TRBD1. CDR3 length: 19 amino acids. V was clipped by 6 bases and J by 2 bases; unmatched bases: 16. Germline loops: CDR1 PRHDT, CDR2 FYEKMQ (reference sequence). CDR3 amino acids: CASSRRQGGEWAYNSPLHF. The CDR3 coding sequence is TGTGCCAGCAGTCGTAGACAGGGTGGTGAGTGGGCCTATAATTCACCCCTCCACTTT.

The chain uses TRBV4-1 and TRBJ1-4; unclear D gene. CDR1 MGHRA and CDR2 YSYEKL come from the germline V gene. The length of the CDR3 is 15 residues. Trimming stripped 0 bases from V and 5 bases from J, with 10 bases between. The CDR3 DNA is TGCGCCAGCAGCCAAGAGGGCAGGCTGAATGAAAAACTGTTTTTT. Protein product: CASSQEGRLNEKLFF.

V gene TRBV5-1 combines with J gene TRBJ1-5; 11 bases line up with TRBD1. J was trimmed by 6 bases and V by 4 bases; bases with no gene match: 6. CDR1 is SGHRS and CDR2 is YFSETQ in the germline V gene. CDR3 length: 15 amino acids. The CDR3 reads CASSPGQGAGQPQHF. CDR3 nucleotide sequence: TGCGCCAGCAGCCCAGGACAGGGGGCAGGTCAGCCCCAGCATTTT.

This clone was picked up a small number of times. The V call is TRBV6-4, the J call TRBJ2-2; D is undetermined. V was pared by 8 bases and J by 2 bases, with 9 bases between. CDR3 size: 13 residues. CDR1 and CDR2 (germline): MRHNA, SNTAGT. The CDR3 protein is CASQTDNTGELFF. For the CDR3, the DNA is TGTGCCAGCCAGACTGATAACACCGGGGAGCTGTTTTTT.

The genes are TRBV6-1 and TRBJ1-5; possible D gene TRBD1, 6 bases. Germline assignment: CDR1 MNHNS and CDR2 SASEGT. This CDR3 comprises 14 residues. V gave up 2 bases and J gave up 4 bases, with 9 bases separating them. The CDR3 coding sequence is TGTGCCAGCAGTGAAACGACAGGTAATCAGCCCCAGCATTTT. This codes for CASSETTGNQPQHF.

The genes are TRBV25-1 and TRBJ2-2, with 9 nucleotides matching TRBD2. Germline V gives CDR1 MGHDK, CDR2 SYGVNS. J was trimmed by 0 bases and V by 3 bases; bases with no gene match: 8. The CDR3 spans 18 residues. The CDR3 loop is CASSDLGLAIANTGELFF. The DNA for the CDR3 is TGTGCCAGCAGTGATCTCGGACTAGCGATCGCGAACACCGGGGAGCTGTTTTTT.